Listed here are 32 T cell receptor beta chains from one sample, sequenced in a study of patients and donors after allogeneic stem cell transplantation. TCRdb re-derived calls from the RT-PCR reads in MiXCR, one entry per CDR3 protein. The sample includes over 350,000 distinct CDR3 sequences, roughly 17% seen only once; the top ten take 7% to 7.5%. Material for sequencing was blood, either unsorted or a sorted T cell fraction (not recorded which). Receptor source: a human donor who was either an allogeneic HSCT recipient or a stem cell or donor lymphocyte infusion donor (not recorded which). It is not recorded whose cells these are; they may come from a transplant donor.

This clonotype was seen many times. The V gene is TRBV5-6, the J gene TRBJ2-1; D is tentatively TRBD1 or TRBD2 (6 bases each). This CDR3 is 13 amino acids long. Trimming stripped 4 bases from V and 15 bases from J, with 20 bases between. The germline CDR1 and CDR2 sequences are SGHDT and YYEEEE. The CDR3 sequence is CASSITRDSRGFF. The CDR3 DNA reads TGTGCCAGCAGCATTACCCGGGACTCCAGGGGGTTCTTC.

V and J are TRBV6-1 and TRBJ1-3; no firm D call. Germline CDR1 reads MNHNS; CDR2 reads SASEGT. Trimming shortened V by 8 bases and J by 7 bases, and 15 bases separated the two germline ends. The CDR3 consists of 13 residues. As DNA, the CDR3 is TGTGCCAGCTTGGACTTGGTCGTGAACACCATATATTTT. This sequence encodes CASLDLVVNTIYF.

This clonotype was recorded a few times. The rearrangement joins TRBV29-1 to TRBJ1-1; 7 bases are a match to TRBD1. The V gene's germline CDR1 is SQVTM and CDR2 ANQGSEA. V lost 1 base, J lost 11 bases, and 4 bases stayed unmatched. The CDR3 has 11 residues. The CDR3 is CSVEGDSYAFF. The CDR3 bases are TGCAGCGTTGAAGGGGACAGCTACGCTTTCTTT.

The J gene is TRBJ2-7, the V gene TRBV6-2 or TRBV6-3, with no clear D. With 6 bases removed from V and 0 bases from J, the gap between germline ends came to 12 bases. This CDR3 comprises 14 residues. CDR1 and CDR2 from the germline V gene are MNHEY and SVGEGT. The CDR3 DNA reads TGTGCCAGCAGCGCAAGCGTCCGCTCCTACGAGCAGTACTTC. Its protein is CASSASVRSYEQYF.

The J gene is TRBJ2-5, the V gene TRBV9, with 12 bases lining up with TRBD2. The ends lost 0 bases at V and 2 bases at J; junction bases unmatched: 11. Germline V gene data show CDR1 as SGDLS and CDR2 as YYNGEE. The CDR3 runs to 19 residues. This CDR3 reads CASSVAPGLAGGSQETQYF. The CDR3, as DNA: TGTGCCAGCAGCGTAGCTCCAGGGCTAGCGGGAGGGTCACAAGAGACCCAGTACTTC.

This clonotype was counted a few times. V usage is TRBV5-1 and J usage is TRBJ2-7; D call uncertain. The length of the CDR3 is 13 residues. CDR1 and CDR2 (germline): SGHRS, YFSETQ. V lost 2 bases to trimming and J lost 5 bases, with 11 bases between them. Here the CDR3 DNA reads TGCGCCAGCAGCTTCCTTCCCCCGGACGAGCAGTACTTC. Translation: CASSFLPPDEQYF.

The chain carries TRBV12-3 or TRBV12-4 and TRBJ2-3, with 11 bases that match TRBD2. This CDR3 is 17 amino acids long. Trimming cost V 6 bases and J 0 bases; bases outside gene matches: 8. CDR3 nucleotide sequence: TGTGCCAGCAGGCCGGGACTAGCGGAGAGTAGCACAGATACGCAGTATTTT. It codes for CASRPGLAESSTDTQYF.

This clonotype appeared a few times. The chain combines TRBV3-1 with TRBJ2-3; D uncertain. Per the germline V gene, CDR1 is LGHDT and CDR2 is YNNKEL (reference sequence). This CDR3 spans 13 amino acids. Deletions cut 4 bases from V and 12 bases from J, with 17 bases between. The CDR3 region is CASSPSRSPLQYF. The CDR3 nucleotides read TGTGCCAGCAGCCCCAGCAGATCTCCCCTTCAGTATTTT.

This clonotype has just a few counts. This chain links TRBV3-1 with TRBJ1-2; 7 bases fit TRBD1. This CDR3 spans 14 amino acids. With V trimmed by 5 bases and J by 7 bases, 10 bases remained unmatched. Looked up from germline, CDR1 is LGHDT and CDR2 is YNNKEL (reference sequence). CDR3 nucleotides: TGTGCCAGCAGCGCGGGACAGTCCCAAGGTGGCTACACCTTC. This gives the protein CASSAGQSQGGYTF.

This clonotype was detected a few times. The gene calls are TRBV20-1 and TRBJ2-3; 12 bases fit TRBD2. V lost 6 bases to trimming and J lost 5 bases; unmatched junction nucleotides: 9. CDR1 DFQATT and CDR2 SNEGSKA come from the germline V gene (reference sequence). This CDR3 contains 15 residues. The CDR3 loop reads CSARESSGGGDTQYF. The CDR3 DNA reads as TGCAGTGCGAGGGAGTCTAGCGGGGGGGGAGATACGCAGTATTTT.

The chain combines TRBV7-2 with TRBJ2-5; weak D call: TRBD2 (5 bases). The CDR3 spans 14 residues. V lost 5 bases, J lost 1 base, and 11 bases lay in between. The germline V gene encodes CDR1 SGHTA and CDR2 FQGNSA. The CDR3 protein is CASSLGLIQETQYF. The CDR3 bases are TGTGCCAGCAGCCTTGGACTGATCCAAGAGACCCAGTACTTC.

The rearrangement links TRBV30 to TRBJ1-1; 10 positions match TRBD1. This CDR3 is built from 13 residues. V gave up 3 bases and J gave up 4 bases; unmatched junction bases: 2. Per the germline V gene, CDR1 is GTSNPN and CDR2 is SVGIG (reference sequence). CDR3 sequence reads: CAWSRDRGTEAFF. The CDR3 DNA sequence: TGTGCCTGGAGCAGGGACAGGGGCACTGAAGCTTTCTTT.

The chain recombines TRBV7-2 with TRBJ2-1; 7 nucleotides line up with TRBD2. CDR3 length: 15 amino acids. Germline V gene data show CDR1 as SGHTA and CDR2 as FQGNSA. After removal of 5 bases from V and 8 bases from J, the junction contained 12 bases not matched to a gene. CDR3 region: CASSPQAGLGDEQFF. DNA of the CDR3: TGTGCCAGCAGCCCCCAAGCGGGGTTGGGCGATGAGCAGTTCTTC.

The chain carries TRBV24-1 and TRBJ2-7; 13 bases match TRBD2. CDR1 is KGHDR, CDR2 SFDVKD, per germline. The CDR3 consists of 16 residues. V shed 4 bases and J 4 bases; nucleotides not matched to a gene: 6. In DNA form, the CDR3 reads TGTGCCACCAGTGACCCCGGGACTAGCGGGAAGTACGAGCAGTACTTC. Its protein is CATSDPGTSGKYEQYF.

This clonotype has only a few counts. The chain employs TRBV12-3 or TRBV12-4 and TRBJ1-6, with unresolved D. Between the trimmed V and J ends, which lost 2 bases and 10 bases, there was a span of 12 bases. The CDR3 loop spans 14 amino acids. In DNA, the CDR3 is TGTGCCAGCAGTTTACGCGGATTACAATCACCCCTCCACTTT. Its protein is CASSLRGLQSPLHF.

This clonotype was detected many times. The chain recombines TRBV9 with TRBJ2-5; tentative D call: TRBD2 (6 bases). In germline, CDR1 is SGDLS, CDR2 YYNGEE. The CDR3 sequence is 13 residues long. Trimming cost V 0 bases and J 5 bases, with 8 bases left between them. The CDR3 nucleotides are TGTGCCAGCAGCGTAGCGGGAGTGGAGACCCAGTACTTC. Residues: CASSVAGVETQYF.

The chain couples TRBV7-2 to TRBJ1-2; D is uncertain. The CDR3 extends over 17 amino acids. Trimming cost V 0 bases and J 8 bases, with 22 bases left between them. The germline V gene encodes CDR1 SGHTA and CDR2 FQGNSA. This CDR3 reads CASSLAPMHQVPHGYTF. The CDR3, as DNA: TGTGCCAGCAGCTTAGCCCCCATGCATCAGGTTCCGCACGGCTACACCTTC.

Only a few counts were recorded for this clonotype. This rearrangement joins TRBV7-9 to TRBJ1-4; perhaps TRBD1 as D (6 bases). The V end was cut by 5 bases, the J end by 7 bases, with 11 bases between. This CDR3 contains 13 residues. Germline V gene lookup returns CDR1 SEHNR and CDR2 FQNEAQ (reference sequence). CDR3 nucleotides: TGTGCCAGCAGCCCAGGGGTTGGTGAAAAACTGTTTTTT. Translating it yields CASSPGVGEKLFF.

Notes on this clonotype: The junction differs from germline at one of its ends, possibly a read error. The chain employs TRBV5-1 and TRBJ2-3, with TRBD2 matching 8 bases. The CDR3 has 14 residues. Germline V gene lookup returns CDR1 SGHRS and CDR2 YFSETQ. The CDR3 region has the DNA TGCGCCAGCACCTTAGCGGGAAGCACAGATACGGAGTATTTT. As protein: CASTLAGSTDTEYF.

This chain uses TRBV6-1 with TRBJ2-7, with D tentatively TRBD1 or TRBD2 (6 bases each). Trimming stripped 8 bases from V and 0 bases from J, with 17 bases between. This CDR3 is built from 15 residues. Germline V gives CDR1 MNHNS, CDR2 SASEGT. CDR3 in DNA: TGTGCCAGCGGAAACAGGGACTCAATCTCCTACGAGCAGTACTTC. Its protein product is CASGNRDSISYEQYF.

This clonotype was picked up a small number of times. The rearrangement joins TRBV7-6 to TRBJ2-1; D uncertain. The V end lost 0 bases, the J end lost 0 bases, and 9 bases lay between the germline ends. The CDR3 covers 16 residues. Germline CDR1 SGHVS, CDR2 FNYEAQ. The CDR3 coding sequence is TGTGCCAGCAGCTTAGCGATCCTCAACTCCTACAATGAGCAGTTCTTC. It encodes CASSLAILNSYNEQFF. Filled out from reference TRBV7-6 and TRBJ2-1, the complete variable domain reads GAGVSQSPRYKVTKRGQDVALRCDPISGHVSLYWYRQALGQGPEFLTYFNYEAQQDKSGLPNDRFSAERPEGSISTLTIQRTEQRDSAMYRCASSLAILNSYNEQFFGPGTRLTVL.

The sample holds many counts of this clonotype. The gene calls are TRBV6-5 and TRBJ1-4, with D unclear. V was clipped by 0 bases and J by 8 bases, with 7 bases between them. The CDR3 consists of 13 residues. Germline CDR1 reads MNHEY; CDR2 reads SVGAGI. The CDR3 nucleotides are TGTGCCAGCAGTTACTCGAGGGAGGAAAAACTGTTTTTT. This encodes CASSYSREEKLFF.

The table lists this clonotype with a few counts. V usage is TRBV7-2 and J usage is TRBJ2-5; TRBD1 matches at 8 bases. The V segment lost 2 bases and the J segment 5 bases; nucleotides outside the gene matches: 4. Per the germline V gene, CDR1 is SGHTA and CDR2 is FQGNSA. This CDR3 has 14 residues. The DNA of the CDR3 is TGTGCCAGCAGCTTAACAGGGGGATCTGAGACCCAGTACTTC. Protein product: CASSLTGGSETQYF.

This clonotype has more than one count but fewer than ten. The genes are TRBV12-3 or TRBV12-4 and TRBJ2-3, with D perhaps TRBD1 (6 bases). The CDR3 runs to 13 residues. Between the trimmed V and J ends, which lost 7 bases and 6 bases, there was a span of 14 bases. In nucleotides, the CDR3 is TGTGCCAGCAACGACAGGCTTCTGGATACGCAGTATTTT. This sequence encodes CASNDRLLDTQYF.

The chain is built from TRBV2 and TRBJ1-2; D not certain. Germline CDR1 and CDR2: SNHLY and FYNNEI. The CDR3 sequence is 15 residues long. V lost 1 base and J 4 bases, leaving 13 bases between the germline ends. The CDR3 DNA sequence: TGTGCCAGCAGTGAAGACAGCCTCCTCGGCTATGGCTACACCTTC. It is translated as CASSEDSLLGYGYTF.

This clonotype was observed a few times. The V call is TRBV20-1, the J call TRBJ2-5, with unresolved D. CDR3 length equals 11 residues. Trimming took off 1 base at V and 5 bases at J, with 5 bases between the two ends. Per germline, CDR1 DFQATT and CDR2 SNEGSKA (reference sequence). CDR3 loop: CSARGKETQYF. As DNA, the CDR3 is TGCAGTGCTAGAGGGAAGGAGACCCAGTACTTC.

This clonotype was found once. The chain recombines TRBV2 with TRBJ2-1; 8 nucleotides align to TRBD2. The CDR3 is 14 residues long. The trim removed 6 bases at V and 6 bases at J, leaving 7 bases unmatched. Germline lookup yields CDR1 SNHLY and CDR2 FYNNEI. The CDR3 DNA reads as TGTGCCAGCAGCATCCGCGGGGGGAGCAATGAGCAGTTCTTC. Its translation is CASSIRGGSNEQFF. The whole variable domain, remainder taken from reference TRBV2 and TRBJ2-1, is EPEVTQTPSHQVTQMGQEVILRCVPISNHLYFYWYRQILGQKVEFLVSFYNNEISEKSEIFDDQFSVERPDGSNFTLKIRSTKLEDSAMYFCASSIRGGSNEQFFGPGTRLTVL.

This clonotype has more than one count but fewer than ten. The rearrangement uses TRBV19 and TRBJ1-4; perhaps TRBD1 as D (5 bases). The CDR3 is made up of 15 amino acids. V lost 4 bases and J lost 6, with 15 bases in between. Germline CDR1 reads LNHDA; CDR2 reads SQIVND (reference sequence). This CDR3 reads CASSRAWGEYEKLFF. CDR3 coding DNA: TGTGCCAGTAGTAGGGCTTGGGGGGAGTATGAAAAACTGTTTTTT.

This clonotype was seen repeatedly, ten times or more. This chain joins TRBV12-3 or TRBV12-4 and TRBJ2-5; no clear D. The CDR3 contains 15 residues. V was trimmed by 7 bases and J by 0 bases, leaving 15 bases between them. The CDR3 sequence: CASTPATVYQETQYF. CDR3 in DNA: TGTGCCAGCACCCCCGCTACGGTCTACCAAGAGACCCAGTACTTC.

A few counts support this clonotype. J is TRBJ2-1 and V is TRBV20-1, with TRBD2 matching over 9 bases. Germline values: CDR1 DFQATT, CDR2 SNEGSKA (reference sequence). V trimming: 2 bases; J trimming: 3 bases; junction bases outside the gene matches: 14. CDR3 length: 18 residues. The CDR3 DNA sequence: TGCAGTGCTAGAAGGGGCCTTAGCGGGGGAGGACTCTACAATGAGCAGTTCTTC. It specifies CSARRGLSGGGLYNEQFF.

This clonotype was counted a few times. With a much larger clone just one base away, this may be a read error. The chain carries TRBV7-9 and TRBJ2-7; 7 bases are a match to TRBD1. Per germline, CDR1 SEHNR and CDR2 FQNEAQ (reference sequence). The ends lost 1 base at V and 6 bases at J; junction bases unmatched: 3. This CDR3 has 13 residues. This CDR3 reads CASSLGQGVEQYF. The CDR3 nucleotides are TGTGCCAGCAGCTTAGGACAGGGTGTCGAGCAGTACTTC.

J is TRBJ2-3 and V is TRBV7-2; a possible D gene is TRBD2 (5 bases). Trimming shortened V by 5 bases and J by 3 bases, and 12 bases separated the two germline ends. This CDR3 contains 14 residues. Germline CDR1 and CDR2: SGHTA and FQGNSA. CDR3 residues: CASSRTTGTDTQYF. The CDR3 DNA is TGTGCCAGCAGCCGGACGACGGGGACAGATACGCAGTATTTT.